This TCR beta chain was identified in a study of CD4 T cells in relation to SARS-CoV-2 and coronaviruses. Worth noting for this clone: Its matching antigen is unknown.

CD4+ T cells from unexposed donors were obtained before the COVID-19 pandemic (2011-2018). CDR1 is SGHDT and CDR2 is YYEEEE in the germline V gene. The CDR3 is made up of 14 amino acids. V lost 0 bases and J 4 bases, leaving 10 bases between the germline ends. Study outcomes and limitations: Crossreactive clones expanded significantly less to SARS-CoV-2 than monoreactive clones. In around 63% of donors, memory CD4+ clonotypes crossrecognized SARS-CoV-2 and at least one common cold coronavirus spike.

Only in-frame clones appear in the TCRdb table, and some are missing; sequencing was by immunoSEQ multiplex PCR. The sample yields some 70,000 clones, approximately 95% seen once. The TCR was taken from a human donor in good health. The specimen sequenced was naive CD4+ T cells from PBMCs. Subset defined: naive CD4+ T cells isolated by negative enrichment. The chain has TRBV5-6 and TRBJ1-2; tentative D call: TRBD1 (5 bases). The CDR3 nucleotides read TGTGCCAGCAGCTTGGACAGGAGGGGCTATGGCTACACCTTC. Translation: CASSLDRRGYGYTF. Looking up the rest from reference TRBV5-6 and TRBJ1-2 gives the full variable domain: DAGVTQSPTHLIKTRGQQVTLRCSPKSGHDTVSWYQQALGQGPQFIFQYYEEEERQRGNFPDRFSGHQFPNYSSELNVNALLLGDSALYLCASSLDRRGYGYTFGSGTRLTVV.